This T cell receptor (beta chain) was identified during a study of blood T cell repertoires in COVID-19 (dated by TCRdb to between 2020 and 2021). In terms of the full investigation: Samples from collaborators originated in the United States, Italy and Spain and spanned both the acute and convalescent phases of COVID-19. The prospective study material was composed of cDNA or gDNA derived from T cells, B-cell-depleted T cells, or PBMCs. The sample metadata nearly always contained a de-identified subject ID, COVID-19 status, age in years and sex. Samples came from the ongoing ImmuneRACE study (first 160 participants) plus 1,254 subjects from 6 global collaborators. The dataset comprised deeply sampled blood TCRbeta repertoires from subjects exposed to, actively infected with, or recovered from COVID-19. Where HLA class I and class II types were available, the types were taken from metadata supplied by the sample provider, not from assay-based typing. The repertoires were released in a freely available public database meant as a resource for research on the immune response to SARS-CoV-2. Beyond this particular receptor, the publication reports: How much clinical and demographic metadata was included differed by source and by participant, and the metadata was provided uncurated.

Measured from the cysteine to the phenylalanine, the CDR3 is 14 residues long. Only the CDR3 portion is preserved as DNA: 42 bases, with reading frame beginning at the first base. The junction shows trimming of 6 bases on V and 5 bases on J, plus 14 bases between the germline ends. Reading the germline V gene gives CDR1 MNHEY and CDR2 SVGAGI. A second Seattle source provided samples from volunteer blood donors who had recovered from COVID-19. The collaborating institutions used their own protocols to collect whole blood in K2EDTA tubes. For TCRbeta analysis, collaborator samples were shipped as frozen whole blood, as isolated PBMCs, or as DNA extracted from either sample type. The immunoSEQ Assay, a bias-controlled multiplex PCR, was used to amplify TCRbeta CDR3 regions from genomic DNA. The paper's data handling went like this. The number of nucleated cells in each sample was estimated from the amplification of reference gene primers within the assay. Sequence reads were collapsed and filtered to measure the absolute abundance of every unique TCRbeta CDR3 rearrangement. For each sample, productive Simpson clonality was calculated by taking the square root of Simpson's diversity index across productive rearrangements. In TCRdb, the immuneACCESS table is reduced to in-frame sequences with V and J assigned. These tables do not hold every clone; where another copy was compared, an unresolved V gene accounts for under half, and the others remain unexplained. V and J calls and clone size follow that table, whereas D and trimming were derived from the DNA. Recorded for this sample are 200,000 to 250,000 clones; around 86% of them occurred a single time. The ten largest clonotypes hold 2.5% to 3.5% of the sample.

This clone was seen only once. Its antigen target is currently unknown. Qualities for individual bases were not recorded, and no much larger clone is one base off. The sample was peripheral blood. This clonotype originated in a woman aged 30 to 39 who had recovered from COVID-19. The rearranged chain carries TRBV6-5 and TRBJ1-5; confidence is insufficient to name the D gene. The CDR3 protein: CASRKRGEYQPQHF. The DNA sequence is TGTGCCAGCAGGAAGCGGGGTGAATATCAGCCCCAGCATTTT.